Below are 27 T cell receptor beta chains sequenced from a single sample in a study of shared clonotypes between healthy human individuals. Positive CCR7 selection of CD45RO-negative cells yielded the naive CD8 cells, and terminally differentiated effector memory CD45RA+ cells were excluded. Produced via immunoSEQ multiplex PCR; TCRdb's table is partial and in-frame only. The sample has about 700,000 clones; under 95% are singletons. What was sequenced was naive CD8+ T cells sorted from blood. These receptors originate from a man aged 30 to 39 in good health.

CDR3 amino acids: CSSQEAGRNYGYTF. The CDR3 region has the DNA TGCAGCTCTCAAGAGGCAGGGCGAAACTATGGCTACACCTTC. The chain couples TRBV29-1 to TRBJ1-2; TRBD1 might be the D (5 bases). Germline CDR1 is SQVTM and CDR2 is ANQGSEA. This CDR3 comprises 14 residues. Trimming took 8 bases from V and 2 from J, leaving 18 bases between them.

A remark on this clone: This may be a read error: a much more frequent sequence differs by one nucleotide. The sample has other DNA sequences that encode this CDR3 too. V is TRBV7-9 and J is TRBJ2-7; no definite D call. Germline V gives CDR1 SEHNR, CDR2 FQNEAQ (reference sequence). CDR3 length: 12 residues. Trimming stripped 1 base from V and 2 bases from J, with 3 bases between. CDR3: CASSLGTYEQYF. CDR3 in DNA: TGTGCCAGCAGCTTAGGCACCTACGAGCAGTACTTC.

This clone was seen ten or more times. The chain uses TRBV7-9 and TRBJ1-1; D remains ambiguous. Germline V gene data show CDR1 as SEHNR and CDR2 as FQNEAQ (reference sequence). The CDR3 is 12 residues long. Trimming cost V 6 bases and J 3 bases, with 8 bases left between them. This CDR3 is CASSRGYTEAFF. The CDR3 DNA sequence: TGTGCCAGCAGTCGAGGGTACACTGAAGCTTTCTTT.

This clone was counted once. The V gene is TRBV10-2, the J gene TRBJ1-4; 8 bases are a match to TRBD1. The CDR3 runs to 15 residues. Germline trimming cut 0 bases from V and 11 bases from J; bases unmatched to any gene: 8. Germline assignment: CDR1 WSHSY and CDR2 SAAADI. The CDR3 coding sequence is TGCGCCAGCAGTGAGTCCGGGACAGGCTCAGTTAAACTGTTTTTT. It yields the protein CASSESGTGSVKLFF.

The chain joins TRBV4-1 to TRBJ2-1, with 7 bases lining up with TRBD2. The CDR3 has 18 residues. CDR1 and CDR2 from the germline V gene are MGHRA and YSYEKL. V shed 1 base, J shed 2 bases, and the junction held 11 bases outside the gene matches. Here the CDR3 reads CASSQALAGVSTYNEQFF. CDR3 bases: TGCGCCAGCAGCCAAGCTCTGGCGGGAGTTTCCACCTACAATGAGCAGTTCTTC.

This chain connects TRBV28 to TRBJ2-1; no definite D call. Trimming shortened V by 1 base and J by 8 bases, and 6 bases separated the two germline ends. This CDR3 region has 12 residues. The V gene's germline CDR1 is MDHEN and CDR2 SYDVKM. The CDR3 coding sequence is TGTGCCAGCAGTTTATCCGCCGATGAGCAGTTCTTC. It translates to CASSLSADEQFF.

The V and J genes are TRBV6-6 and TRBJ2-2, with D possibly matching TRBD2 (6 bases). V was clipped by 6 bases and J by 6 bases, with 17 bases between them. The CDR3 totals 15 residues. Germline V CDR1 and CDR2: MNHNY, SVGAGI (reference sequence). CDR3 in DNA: TGTGCCAGCAGCCATAATAAGGAGGGCGCCGGGGAGCTGTTTTTT. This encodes CASSHNKEGAGELFF.

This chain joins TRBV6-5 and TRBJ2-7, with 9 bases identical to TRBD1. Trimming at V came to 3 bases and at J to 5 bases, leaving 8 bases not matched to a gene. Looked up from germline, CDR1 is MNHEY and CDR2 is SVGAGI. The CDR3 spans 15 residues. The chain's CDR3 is CASSYLQGAVHEQYF. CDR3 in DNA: TGTGCCAGCAGTTATCTACAGGGGGCTGTTCACGAGCAGTACTTC.

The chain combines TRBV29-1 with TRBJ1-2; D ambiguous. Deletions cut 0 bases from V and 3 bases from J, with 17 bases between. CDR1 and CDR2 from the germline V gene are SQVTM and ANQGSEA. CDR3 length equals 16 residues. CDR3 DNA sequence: TGCAGCGTTGAAGATTGGGAATTGGGCCATGACTATGGCTACACCTTC. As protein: CSVEDWELGHDYGYTF.

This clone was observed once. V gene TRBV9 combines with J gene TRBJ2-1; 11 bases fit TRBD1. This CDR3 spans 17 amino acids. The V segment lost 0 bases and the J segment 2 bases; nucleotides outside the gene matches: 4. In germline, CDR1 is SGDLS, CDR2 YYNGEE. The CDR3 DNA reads TGTGCCAGCAGCGTAGACAAGGACAGGGGGCCCTACAATGAGCAGTTCTTC. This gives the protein CASSVDKDRGPYNEQFF.

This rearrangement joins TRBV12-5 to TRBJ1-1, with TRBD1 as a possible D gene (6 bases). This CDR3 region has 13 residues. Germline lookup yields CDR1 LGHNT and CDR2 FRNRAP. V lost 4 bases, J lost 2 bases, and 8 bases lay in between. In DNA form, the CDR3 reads TGTGCTAGTGGTTGGGACACTAACACTGAAGCTTTCTTT. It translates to CASGWDTNTEAFF.

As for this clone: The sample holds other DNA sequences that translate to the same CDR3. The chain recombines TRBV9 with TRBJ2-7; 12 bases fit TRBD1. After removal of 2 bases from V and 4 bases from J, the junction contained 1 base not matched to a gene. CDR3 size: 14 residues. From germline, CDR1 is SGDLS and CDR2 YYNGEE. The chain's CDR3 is CASSVGQGAYEQYF. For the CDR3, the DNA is TGTGCCAGCAGCGTGGGACAGGGGGCTTACGAGCAGTACTTC.

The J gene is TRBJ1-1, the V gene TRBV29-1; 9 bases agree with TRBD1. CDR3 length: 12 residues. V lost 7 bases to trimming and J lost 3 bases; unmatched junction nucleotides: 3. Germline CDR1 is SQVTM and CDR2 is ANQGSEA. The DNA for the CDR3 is TGCAGCGGCCGGACAGGGGACACTGAAGCTTTCTTT. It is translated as CSGRTGDTEAFF.

CDR3 DNA: TGTGCCAGCAGCTTAGCCCCGGGGGAGGGATACGAGCAGTACTTC. It is translated as CASSLAPGEGYEQYF. The chain combines TRBV11-2 with TRBJ2-7; 7 bases fit TRBD2. V trimming: 1 base; J trimming: 4 bases; junction bases outside the gene matches: 7. The CDR3 has 15 residues. Germline CDR1 reads SGHAT; CDR2 reads FQNNGV.

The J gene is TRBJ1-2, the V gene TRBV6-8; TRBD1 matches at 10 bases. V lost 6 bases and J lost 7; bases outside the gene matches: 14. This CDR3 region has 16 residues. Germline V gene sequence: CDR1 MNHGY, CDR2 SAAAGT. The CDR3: CASRSGTGEIESGYTF. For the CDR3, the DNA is TGTGCCAGCAGATCCGGGACAGGGGAGATTGAGAGTGGCTACACCTTC.

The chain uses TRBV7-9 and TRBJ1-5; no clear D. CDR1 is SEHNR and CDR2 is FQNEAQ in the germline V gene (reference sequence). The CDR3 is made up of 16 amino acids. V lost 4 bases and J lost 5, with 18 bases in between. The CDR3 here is CASSSRSEGLDQPQHF. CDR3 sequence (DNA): TGTGCCAGCAGCTCCCGTTCTGAGGGCTTAGATCAGCCCCAGCATTTT. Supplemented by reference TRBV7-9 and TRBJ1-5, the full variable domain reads DTGVSQNPRHKITKRGQNVTFRCDPISEHNRLYWYRQTLGQGPEFLTYFQNEAQLEKSRLLSDRFSAERPKGSFSTLEIQRTEQGDSAMYLCASSSRSEGLDQPQHFGDGTRLSIL.

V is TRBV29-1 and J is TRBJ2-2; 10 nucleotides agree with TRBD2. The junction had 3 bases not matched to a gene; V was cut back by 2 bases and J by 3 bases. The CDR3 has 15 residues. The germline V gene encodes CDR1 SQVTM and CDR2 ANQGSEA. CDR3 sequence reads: CSVELAGVHTGELFF. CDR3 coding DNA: TGCAGCGTTGAACTAGCGGGAGTTCACACCGGGGAGCTGTTTTTT.

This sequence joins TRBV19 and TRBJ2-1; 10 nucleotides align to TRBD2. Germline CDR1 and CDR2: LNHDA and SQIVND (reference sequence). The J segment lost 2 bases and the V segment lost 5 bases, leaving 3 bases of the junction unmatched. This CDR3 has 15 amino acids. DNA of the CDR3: TGTGCCAGTAGTGAAGGACTAGCGGCCTACAATGAGCAGTTCTTC. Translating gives CASSEGLAAYNEQFF. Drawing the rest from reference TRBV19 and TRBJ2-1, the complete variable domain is DGGITQSPKYLFRKEGQNVTLSCEQNLNHDAMYWYRQDPGQGLRLIYYSQIVNDFQKGDIAEGYSVSREKKESFPLTVTSAQKNPTAFYLCASSEGLAAYNEQFFGPGTRLTVL.

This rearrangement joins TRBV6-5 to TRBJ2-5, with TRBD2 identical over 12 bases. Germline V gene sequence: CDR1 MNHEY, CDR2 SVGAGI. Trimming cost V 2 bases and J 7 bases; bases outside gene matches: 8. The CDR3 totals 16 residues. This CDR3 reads CASSYSTLAGGGTQYF. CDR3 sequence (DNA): TGTGCCAGCAGTTACAGTACACTAGCGGGAGGAGGGACCCAGTACTTC.

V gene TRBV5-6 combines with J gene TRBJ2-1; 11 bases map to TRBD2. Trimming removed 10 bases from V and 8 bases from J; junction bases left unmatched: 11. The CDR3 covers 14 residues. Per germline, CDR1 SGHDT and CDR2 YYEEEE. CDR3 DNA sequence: TGTGCCGCAAGCCGACTAGCGGGAAGCGATGAGCAGTTCTTC. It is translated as CAASRLAGSDEQFF.

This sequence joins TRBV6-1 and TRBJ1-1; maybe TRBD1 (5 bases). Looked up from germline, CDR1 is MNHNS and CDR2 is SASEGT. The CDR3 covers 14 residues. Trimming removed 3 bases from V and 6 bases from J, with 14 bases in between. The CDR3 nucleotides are TGTGCCAGCAGTGAGGGGGACCGTCCGGCTGAAGCTTTCTTT. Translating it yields CASSEGDRPAEAFF.

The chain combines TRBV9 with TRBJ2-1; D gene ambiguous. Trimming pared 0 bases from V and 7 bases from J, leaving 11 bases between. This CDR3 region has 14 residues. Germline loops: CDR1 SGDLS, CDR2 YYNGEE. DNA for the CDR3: TGTGCCAGCAGCGTAGATGGGGTATGGAATGAGCAGTTCTTC. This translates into CASSVDGVWNEQFF.

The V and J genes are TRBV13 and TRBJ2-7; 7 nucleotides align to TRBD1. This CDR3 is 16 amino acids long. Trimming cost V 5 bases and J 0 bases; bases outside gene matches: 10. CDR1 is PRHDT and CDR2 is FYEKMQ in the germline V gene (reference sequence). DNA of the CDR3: TGTGCCAGCAGCCCTAGACAGGGTTCCCACTCCTACGAGCAGTACTTC. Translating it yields CASSPRQGSHSYEQYF. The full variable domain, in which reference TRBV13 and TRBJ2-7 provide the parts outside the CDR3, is AAGVIQSPRHLIKEKRETATLKCYPIPRHDTVYWYQQGPGQDPQFLISFYEKMQSDKGSIPDRFSAQQFSDYHSELNMSSLELGDSALYFCASSPRQGSHSYEQYFGPGTRLTVT.

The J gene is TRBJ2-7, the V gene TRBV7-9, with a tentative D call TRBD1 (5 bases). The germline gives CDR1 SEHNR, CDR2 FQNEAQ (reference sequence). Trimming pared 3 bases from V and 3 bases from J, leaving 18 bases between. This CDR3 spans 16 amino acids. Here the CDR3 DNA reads TGTGCCAGCAGCTTCAGTATTACGGCAGGGAACTACGAGCAGTACTTC. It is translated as CASSFSITAGNYEQYF.

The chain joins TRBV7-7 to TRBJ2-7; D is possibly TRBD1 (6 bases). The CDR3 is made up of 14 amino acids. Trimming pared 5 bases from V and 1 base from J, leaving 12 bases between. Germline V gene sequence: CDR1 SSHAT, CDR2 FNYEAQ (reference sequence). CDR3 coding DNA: TGTGCCAGCAGCCCTTTTACAGGGTCCTACGAGCAGTACTTC. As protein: CASSPFTGSYEQYF.

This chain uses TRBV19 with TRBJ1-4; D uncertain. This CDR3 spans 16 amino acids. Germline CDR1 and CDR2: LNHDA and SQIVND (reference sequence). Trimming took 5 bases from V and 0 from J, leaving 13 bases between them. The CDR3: CASSPTHFATNEKLFF. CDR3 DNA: TGTGCCAGTAGTCCAACCCACTTTGCAACTAATGAAAAACTGTTTTTT.

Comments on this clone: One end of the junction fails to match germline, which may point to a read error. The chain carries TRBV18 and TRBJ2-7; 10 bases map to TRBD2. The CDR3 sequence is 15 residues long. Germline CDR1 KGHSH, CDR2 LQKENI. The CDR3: CASSTPASGSYEQYF. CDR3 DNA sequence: TGTGCCAGCTCAACACCAGCTAGCGGGAGCTACGAGCAGTACTTC.